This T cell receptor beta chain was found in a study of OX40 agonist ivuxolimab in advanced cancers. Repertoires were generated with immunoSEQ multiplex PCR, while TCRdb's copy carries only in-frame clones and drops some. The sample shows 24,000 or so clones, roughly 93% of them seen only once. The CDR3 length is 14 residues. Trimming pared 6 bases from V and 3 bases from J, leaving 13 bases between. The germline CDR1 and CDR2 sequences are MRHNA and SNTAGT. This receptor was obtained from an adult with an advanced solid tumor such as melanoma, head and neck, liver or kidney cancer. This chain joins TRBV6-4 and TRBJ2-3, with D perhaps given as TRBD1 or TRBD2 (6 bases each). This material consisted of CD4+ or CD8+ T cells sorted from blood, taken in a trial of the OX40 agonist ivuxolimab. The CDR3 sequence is CASSPRGATDTQYF. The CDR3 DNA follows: TGTGCCAGCAGCCCTAGGGGGGCAACAGATACGCAGTATTTT.